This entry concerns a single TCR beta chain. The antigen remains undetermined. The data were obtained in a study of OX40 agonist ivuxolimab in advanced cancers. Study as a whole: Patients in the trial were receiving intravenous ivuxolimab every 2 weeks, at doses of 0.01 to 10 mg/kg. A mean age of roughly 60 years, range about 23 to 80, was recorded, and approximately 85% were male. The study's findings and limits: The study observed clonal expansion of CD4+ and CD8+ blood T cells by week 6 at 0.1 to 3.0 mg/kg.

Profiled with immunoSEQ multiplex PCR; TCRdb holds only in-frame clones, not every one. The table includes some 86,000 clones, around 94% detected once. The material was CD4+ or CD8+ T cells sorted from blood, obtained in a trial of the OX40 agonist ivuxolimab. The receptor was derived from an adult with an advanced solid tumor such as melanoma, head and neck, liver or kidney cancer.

The CDR3 protein is CASSEAPRGNEKLFF. The CDR3 DNA sequence: TGTGCCAGCAGTGAAGCCCCCAGGGGTAATGAAAAACTGTTTTTT. The chain has TRBV6-1 and TRBJ1-4; a weak D match, TRBD1 (6 bases). The CDR3 contains 15 residues. V was pared by 0 bases and J by 4 bases, with 9 bases between. Germline loops: CDR1 MNHNS, CDR2 SASEGT.